The clone carrying this TCR beta chain was counted at least ten times. These data originate in a study of metastatic and nonmetastatic thyroid tumors. Patients were all untreated before their thyroid surgery. The germline gives CDR1 SGHDN, CDR2 FVKESK. V gave up 2 bases and J gave up 4 bases, with 11 bases separating them. This CDR3 comprises 14 residues. TCRdb re-called clones from the PCR reads using MiXCR. The sample has some 19,000 clones, around 25% seen once. The sequenced sample consisted of blood. This sequence joins TRBV14 and TRBJ2-5; a possible D gene is TRBD1 (6 bases). The TCR was taken from a male donor with papillary thyroid cancer or a benign thyroid nodule (not recorded which). Some clones in this sample may be carry-over from other donors' samples. CDR3 DNA: TGTGCCAGCAGCCAATCCAGGGGATCAGAGACCCAGTACTTC. This codes for CASSQSRGSETQYF.